The rows below give T cell receptor beta chains drawn from one sample of a study of control samples from healthy donors and cancer patients. TCRdb's copy holds only in-frame clones and misses some; the assay was immunoSEQ multiplex PCR. The data show about 160,000 clones, 85% to 95% seen once. Sequencing was carried out using blood. These receptor sequences come from a woman in her forties in good health. Each CDR3 is given with its conserved first and last residue. Each record gives: clone size, J gene, D gene, V gene, CDR3 protein, CDR3 DNA. A D gene is named only where the DNA matches it firmly. Expanded clones are given a class, and other clones once, few, many or no size at all.

>NA|TRBJ1-6|TRBD1|TRBV7-2
CASSFRDRGSPLHF
TGTGCCAGCAGCTTCCGGGACAGAGGCTCACCCCTCCACTTT
>NA|TRBJ1-3|NA|TRBV7-9
CASSEGGFSPGGNTIYF
TGTGCCAGCAGCGAGGGAGGATTCTCCCCGGGCGGAAACACCATATATTTT
>once|TRBJ1-3|TRBD1|TRBV6-6
CASKRDRGEGNTIYF
TGTGCCAGCAAGCGGGACAGGGGGGAAGGAAACACCATATATTTT
>NA|TRBJ2-7|NA|TRBV30
CAWSRGDNTYEQYF
TGTGCCTGGAGTCGGGGGGACAATACCTACGAGCAGTACTTC
>few|TRBJ1-6|NA|TRBV5-1
CASSLADRNNSPLHF
TGCGCCAGCAGCTTGGCCGACCGAAACAATTCACCCCTCCACTTT
>NA|TRBJ1-5|NA|TRBV19
CASSIDLAGISNQPQHF
TGTGCCAGTAGTATAGATCTAGCAGGGATTAGCAATCAGCCCCAGCATTTT
>NA|TRBJ1-5|NA|TRBV6-5
CASSYLQGNQPQHF
TGTGCCAGCAGTTACCTGCAGGGCAATCAGCCCCAGCATTTT
>NA|TRBJ1-1|TRBD1|TRBV6-2/TRBV6-3
CASSKRDRGKVTEAFF
TGTGCCAGCAGCAAAAGGGACAGGGGAAAGGTGACTGAAGCTTTCTTT
>NA|TRBJ1-1|TRBD1|TRBV27
CASSNRGHITEAFF
TGTGCCAGCAGTAACAGGGGGCATATCACTGAAGCTTTCTTT
>NA|TRBJ2-5|TRBD2|TRBV5-5
CASSPQRDRGLKTQYF
TGTGCCAGCAGCCCTCAGCGGGATAGGGGTCTAAAGACCCAGTACTTC
>NA|TRBJ1-2|TRBD1|TRBV4-3
CASRVHDNRGDYTF
TGCGCCAGCAGGGTCCACGATAACAGGGGCGACTACACCTTC
>NA|TRBJ1-5|TRBD1|TRBV30
CAWSVSRDSLYSNQPQHF
TGTGCCTGGAGTGTATCCCGGGACAGCCTTTATAGCAATCAGCCCCAGCATTTT
>NA|TRBJ1-1|NA|TRBV19
CASSLFPDTANTEAFF
TGTGCCAGTAGCTTATTCCCGGACACTGCTAACACTGAAGCTTTCTTT
>NA|TRBJ2-2|TRBD1|TRBV5-6
CASRKEGTGHTGELFF
TGTGCCAGCAGGAAAGAGGGGACAGGACACACCGGGGAGCTGTTTTTT
>NA|TRBJ1-1|NA|TRBV10-2
CASNTGGESAEAFF
TGCGCCAGCAACACGGGCGGGGAATCGGCGGAAGCTTTCTTT
>NA|TRBJ2-7|NA|TRBV5-1
CASSLSTPSYEQYF
TGCGCCAGCAGCTTAAGTACACCTTCCTACGAGCAGTACTTC
>NA|TRBJ1-1|NA|TRBV7-9
CASSLGTLMNTEAFF
TGTGCCAGCAGCTTAGGCACCCTCATGAACACTGAAGCTTTCTTT
>NA|TRBJ1-2|NA|TRBV19
CASSKPLGQSLAGYTF
TGTGCCAGTAGTAAGCCCCTGGGGCAATCCCTGGCAGGCTACACCTTC
>NA|TRBJ2-2|NA|TRBV5-4
CASSLEASNTGELFF
TGTGCCAGCAGCTTGGAAGCAAGTAACACCGGGGAGCTGTTTTTT
>NA|TRBJ1-6|NA|TRBV21-1
CASRLDRWTGFWANSPLHF
TGTGCCAGCAGACTCGATCGTTGGACAGGGTTTTGGGCTAATTCACCCCTCCACTTT
>NA|TRBJ1-2|NA|TRBV7-2
CASRPPGSVNNYGYTF
TGTGCCAGCCGGCCTCCGGGGTCAGTAAATAACTATGGCTACACCTTC
>NA|TRBJ2-7|NA|TRBV10-3
CAISAERYEQYF
TGTGCCATCAGCGCAGAACGGTACGAGCAGTACTTC
>NA|TRBJ2-5|NA|TRBV5-1
CASSLQGGQETQYF
TGCGCCAGCAGCTTGCAGGGGGGACAAGAGACCCAGTACTTC
>NA|TRBJ2-2|NA|TRBV7-8
CASSLTTGSNTGELFF
TGTGCCAGCAGCCTGACGACAGGCTCGAACACCGGGGAGCTGTTTTTT
>NA|TRBJ1-1|TRBD1|TRBV2
CASSHGTENTEAFF
TGTGCCAGCAGTCACGGGACAGAGAACACTGAAGCTTTCTTT
>once|TRBJ1-6|NA|TRBV19
CASSIRTGAYNSPLHF
TGTGCCAGTAGTATAAGGACGGGAGCCTATAATTCACCCCTCCACTTT
>NA|TRBJ2-2|TRBD1|TRBV5-6
CASSLGTGGWNTGELFF
TGTGCCAGCAGCTTGGGGACAGGGGGCTGGAACACCGGGGAGCTGTTTTTT
>NA|TRBJ2-7|TRBD2|TRBV20-1
CSASPQRGTYEQYF
TGCAGTGCTAGTCCCCAGCGGGGAACCTACGAGCAGTACTTC
>NA|TRBJ2-1|NA|TRBV4-3
CASSQDRYLGDYNEQFF
TGCGCCAGCAGCCAAGATCGCTATCTAGGGGACTACAATGAGCAGTTCTTC
>NA|TRBJ2-7|TRBD1|TRBV19
CASSPAGGKDEQYF
TGTGCCTCTTCCCCGGCAGGGGGCAAGGACGAGCAGTACTTC
>NA|TRBJ2-2|TRBD1|TRBV10-3
CAISEIGRGTGGSGELFF
TGTGCCATCAGTGAAATAGGAAGGGGGACAGGGGGCTCCGGGGAGCTGTTTTTT
>NA|TRBJ1-1|TRBD1|TRBV10-3
CAIRKTGTVNTEAFF
TGTGCCATCAGGAAAACGGGGACAGTGAACACTGAAGCTTTCTTT
>NA|TRBJ2-2|NA|TRBV4-1
CASGRTLSNTGELFF
TGCGCCAGTGGGAGGACGCTTTCGAACACCGGGGAGCTGTTTTTT
>NA|TRBJ1-4|NA|TRBV4-1
CASSQGPLNEKLFF
TGCGCCAGCAGCCAAGGACCTTTAAATGAAAAACTGTTTTTT
>NA|TRBJ2-3|NA|TRBV11-3
CASSPGWRGFNTQYF
TGTGCCAGCAGCCCCGGCTGGCGGGGCTTTAATACGCAGTATTTT
>few|TRBJ1-5|NA|TRBV27
CASSRYSNQPQHF
TGTGCCAGCAGTCGGTATAGCAATCAGCCCCAGCATTTT
>NA|TRBJ2-2|NA|TRBV7-2
CASRPGPNTGELFF
TGTGCCAGCAGGCCCGGACCGAACACCGGGGAGCTGTTTTTT
>NA|TRBJ2-7|NA|TRBV7-8
CASSLEFYEQYF
TGTGCCAGCAGCTTAGAGTTCTACGAGCAGTACTTC
>NA|TRBJ2-2|NA|TRBV6-1
CASSDRDTPYTGELFF
TGTGCCAGCAGTGACCGGGACACCCCTTACACCGGGGAGCTGTTTTTT
>NA|TRBJ1-1|TRBD1|TRBV5-1
CASSWRQGNTEAFF
TGCGCCAGCAGCTGGAGACAGGGGAACACTGAAGCTTTCTTT
>NA|TRBJ1-6|NA|TRBV9
CASSPRGDNSPLHF
TGTGCCAGCAGCCCAAGGGGGGATAATTCACCCCTCCACTTT
>NA|TRBJ1-2|NA|TRBV5-5
CASSLQGGNYGYTF
TGTGCCAGCAGCCTTCAGGGAGGAAACTATGGCTACACCTTC
>NA|TRBJ1-5|TRBD1|TRBV13
CASSLGPPRRGNQPQHF
TGTGCCAGCAGCTTAGGACCCCCACGCAGGGGGAATCAGCCCCAGCATTTT
>once|TRBJ1-2|NA|TRBV18
CASSTQTVPYGYTF
TGTGCCAGCTCAACCCAGACGGTCCCATATGGCTACACCTTC